This T cell receptor beta chain was documented in a study of human T cells and chemical hapten exposure (dated by TCRdb to the early 2020s). For the study in its entirety: For sensitization, 2% DPC in acetone was applied to a roughly 2 cm by roughly 2 cm area of upper inner arm skin. Throughout the study period of roughly 24 weeks, patients also received therapeutic DPC doses to the scalp every week. Patch testing was performed on the upper back with Finn chambers containing 0.01% DPC, and the patch tests were scored after 6 days according to International Contact Dermatitis Research Group standards. The patient cohort, mostly female, included alopecia areata with under or over 50% scalp involvement, alopecia totalis and alopecia universalis. The libraries were sequenced as a pool, and the TCR yield per sample differed mostly because of small variations in library volumes within the pool. In alopecia patients, the study followed how the peripheral blood TCR repertoire changed in vivo over primary and secondary sensitization to diphenylcyclopropenone (DPC), a hapten. Patient blood was sampled pre-sensitization (week 0) and at 2, 6 and about 24 weeks after DPC sensitization. About 30 alopecia patients provided blood for TCR sequencing at one to four time points (pre-sensitization, 2, 6 and 24 weeks). General findings and caveats noted by the study authors: No change with DPC sensitization was found in the number of TCRs above 1 in 1000 frequency, and no evidence of global repertoire structure alterations was found. Expanded TCRs formed significantly more large CDR3 similarity clusters than pre-sensitization or healthy control sets, consistent with antigen-driven responses. A positive correlation was found between the number of PT1 expanded TCRs and patch test score, with significance reached at thresholds 8, 16 and 32 but not 4. Alopecia, a presumed autoimmune disease, was present in all patients, so the immune response of the patients might differ from that of healthy individuals. Repeated subsampling changed both the strength of the expansion versus patch-test correlation and the threshold at which that correlation became significant.

Library generation was performed with RACE. Sequenced on a NextSeq 500. Library preparation attached unique molecular identifiers to individual cDNA molecules for quantitative, reproducible TCR counting. Each blood RNA sample was used to sequence both TCR alpha and TCR beta chains. In the authors' own workflow: The median number of TCRs per sample was around 96,000, ranging from about 23,224 to 750,000. The Decombinator software suite was used to annotate V, J and CDR3 in the TCR reads. For PS versus PT1 abundance plots, all samples were subsampled to the same number of TCRs (28,000). Expanded TCRs were defined as absent before sensitization and observed at least eight times at the 2-week time point. TCRdb reprocessing: public reads trimmed at Q25 with fastp, clones called with MiXCR, in-frame beta chains kept. Here each entry gathers all rows of one CDR3 protein and keeps the most common genes and DNA. TCRdb's processing, not the authors', yielded these V and J calls. This sample lists roughly 100,000 distinct CDR3 sequences; about 12% were detected once. Jointly, the top ten make up 1.6% of the sample.

In light of the paper, this sample's time point label describes: pre-sensitization, week 0. Interpreted using the paper, the treatment or condition label stands for: therapeutic diphenylcyclopropenone sensitization with weekly scalp DPC. Blood at each patch-test visit was drawn before the patch test was applied. Patients were considered eligible if aged 18 to 70, diagnosed with alopecia and deemed suitable for DPC therapy, and patients were excluded if pregnant. Total RNA was extracted from unfractionated whole blood collected in Tempus Blood RNA tubes. For this chain, trimming is 0 bases at the V end and 4 bases at the J end, and the number of junction bases without a gene match is 8. The germline V gene supplies CDR1 MNHEY and CDR2 SVGAGI. There are 16 amino acids in the CDR3, from cysteine to phenylalanine inclusive. The sequence is cut down to CDR3 DNA, 48 bases in frame from base 1. In this sample, this clonotype turned up many times. Its antigen remains undetermined. Nothing much larger sits one base from this clone, and base qualities are not available.

This chain joins TRBV6-5 to TRBJ1-1; TRBD1 agrees with 7 junctional bases. Source: whole blood, taken in connection with sensitization to the hapten diphenylcyclopropenone (DPC). This TCR was sampled from a woman between 45 and 65 years old with alopecia areata. Some clones in this sample may be carry-over from other donors' samples. The nucleotide sequence is given as TGTGCCAGCAGTTACTCAAGGGGGCGGTTGGGCACTGAAGCTTTCTTT. Translated, this gives CASSYSRGRLGTEAFF.